This T cell receptor beta chain appears in the sequencing data of a study of CD8 T cells in ankylosing spondylitis. This CDR3 region has 12 residues. The V and J ends lost 7 bases and 8 bases respectively, with 14 bases between them. In germline, CDR1 is MNHEY, CDR2 SVGAGI. TCRdb independently ran MiXCR on the 5' RACE reads; one entry per CDR3 protein. Here the sample spans tens of thousands of distinct CDR3 sequences, approximately 10% being singletons. The receptor comes from a male donor with ankylosing spondylitis or in good health (not recorded which). The chain uses TRBV6-5 and TRBJ1-1, with D possibly matching TRBD1 (6 bases). Sequencing was done on a sample of blood, either unsorted or a sorted T cell fraction (not recorded which). CDR3 DNA: TGTGCCAGCACAGGACAGCCCGGCGAAGCTTTCTTT. This encodes CASTGQPGEAFF.